These 8 T cell receptor beta chains were sequenced from one sample in a study of blood T cell repertoires in COVID-19. The repertoire was sequenced with immunoSEQ multiplex PCR; TCRdb's copy has only in-frame clones and lacks some. This table has hundreds of thousands of clones, approximately 86% appearing once. The sample comprised PBMCs or T cells enriched from blood (not recorded which). The origin of the receptors is a woman aged 45-65 years who had recovered from COVID-19.

V usage is TRBV6-2 or TRBV6-3 and J usage is TRBJ1-6; the D gene is possibly TRBD1 (5 bases). Germline V lookup: CDR1 MNHEY, CDR2 SVGEGT. Trimming took 2 bases from V and 14 from J, leaving 19 bases between them. The CDR3 length is 15 residues. The CDR3 here is CASSYIVRQIGSLHF. In DNA, the CDR3 is TGTGCCAGCAGTTACATAGTTCGACAGATCGGTTCCCTCCACTTT.

The J gene is TRBJ1-1, the V gene TRBV10-3, with 8 nucleotides matching TRBD1. The CDR3 has 15 amino acids. The junction had 6 bases not matched to a gene; V was cut back by 0 bases and J by 6 bases. CDR1 and CDR2 from the germline V gene are ENHRY and SYGVKD. In DNA, the CDR3 is TGTGCCATCAGTGAGTCCGAAACACAGGGGGCTGAAGCTTTCTTT. This gives the protein CAISESETQGAEAFF.

This rearrangement joins TRBV3-1 (or the pseudogene TRBV3-2) to TRBJ2-1; D is possibly TRBD2 (6 bases). The germline V gene encodes CDR1 LGHDT and CDR2 YNNKEL (reference sequence). The CDR3 length is 16 residues. V was clipped by 4 bases and J by 2 bases, with 15 bases between them. As DNA, the CDR3 is TGTGCCAGCAGCCGGGCGGGACCCGGGACCTACAATGAGCAGTTCTTC. It codes for CASSRAGPGTYNEQFF.

The chain couples TRBV19 to TRBJ1-5; 7 bases are shared with TRBD1. CDR1 LNHDA and CDR2 SQIVND come from the germline V gene (reference sequence). The CDR3 has 15 amino acids. V was pared by 1 base and J by 2 bases, with 2 bases of the junction left unmatched. In DNA form, the CDR3 reads TGTGCCAGTAGTATAGGTGACAGGGGCAATCAGCCCCAGCATTTT. It encodes CASSIGDRGNQPQHF.

The chain has TRBV19 and TRBJ2-1, with D maybe TRBD1 (6 bases). Trimming removed 1 base at V and 10 bases at J, with 8 bases between. The CDR3 has 12 residues. Germline V gene sequence: CDR1 LNHDA, CDR2 SQIVND (reference sequence). The CDR3 is CASSIATGEQFF. As DNA, the CDR3 is TGTGCCAGTAGTATAGCTACAGGGGAGCAGTTCTTC.

This clone was seen a handful of times. The chain has TRBV5-1 and TRBJ1-3, with D tentatively TRBD1 (5 bases). The germline CDR1 and CDR2 sequences are SGHRS and YFSETQ. With 5 bases removed from V and 2 bases from J, the gap between germline ends came to 14 bases. This CDR3 is built from 15 residues. The CDR3 DNA reads as TGCGCCAGCAGAGAGTCCACAGGAGCTGGAAACACCATATATTTT. This encodes CASRESTGAGNTIYF.

This chain connects TRBV11-2 to TRBJ2-6, with TRBD1 identical over 8 bases. Germline V gene sequence: CDR1 SGHAT, CDR2 FQNNGV. Germline trimming cut 0 bases from V and 1 base from J; bases unmatched to any gene: 11. The CDR3 has 20 residues. The CDR3 region has the DNA TGTGCCAGCAGCTTAGAAGGGACAGGCCCAAAGTCATCTGGGGCCAACGTCCTGACTTTC. This translates into CASSLEGTGPKSSGANVLTF. Based on the CDR3 plus reference TRBV11-2 and TRBJ2-6, the full variable domain is EAGVAQSPRYKIIEKRQSVAFWCNPISGHATLYWYQQILGQGPKLLIQFQNNGVVDDSQLPKDRFSAERLKGVDSTLKIQPAKLEDSAVYLCASSLEGTGPKSSGANVLTFGAGSRLTVL.

The rearrangement joins TRBV6-5 to TRBJ2-3, with 11 nucleotides matching TRBD2. The junction had 6 bases not matched to a gene; V was cut back by 8 bases and J by 5 bases. The CDR3 is 14 amino acids. Germline-derived CDR1 and CDR2 are MNHEY and SVGAGI. The CDR3 sequence is CASLIAGGGDTQYF. The CDR3 DNA reads as TGTGCCAGCCTTATAGCGGGGGGGGGAGATACGCAGTATTTT.